A selection of T cell receptor beta chains follows, all from one sample in a study of beta chain features in type 1 diabetes. Assay used: immunoSEQ multiplex PCR; TCRdb lists only in-frame clones, some missing. The sample yields 900,000 or so clones, 17% seen once. Sequenced material: naive CD4+ T cells from blood. The origin of the receptors is a woman aged 18-30 years in good health. The CDR3 runs from the conserved cysteine through the conserved F or W. Fields, in order: V gene, clone size, CDR3 length, J gene, D gene, CDR3 protein, CDR3 DNA. A D gene is named only where the DNA matches it firmly. The size field is filled for only some rows; it gives once, few, many or a size class.

>TRBV6-6|few|16|TRBJ2-4|-
CACGAVGRLAKNIQYF
TGTGCCTGCGGCGCGGTGGGGAGACTAGCCAAAAACATTCAGTACTTC
>TRBV2|-|14|TRBJ2-1|TRBD2
CASTGGRAYNEQFF
TGTGCCAGCACTGGAGGGAGGGCGTATAATGAGCAGTTCTTC
>TRBV6-5|few|14|TRBJ2-7|-
CASSYKWGAYEQYF
TGTGCCAGCAGTTACAAGTGGGGGGCTTACGAGCAGTACTTC
>TRBV2|-|16|TRBJ2-1|TRBD2
CASSGLAGAKSGEQFF
TGTGCCAGCAGTGGGTTAGCGGGAGCCAAAAGCGGTGAGCAGTTCTTC
>TRBV18|few|13|TRBJ2-1|-
CASSPQGANEQFF
TGTGCCAGCTCACCACAAGGGGCCAATGAGCAGTTCTTC
>TRBV15|-|17|TRBJ2-5|TRBD2
CATSRRGLAGFFGTQYF
TGTGCCACCAGCAGGCGCGGGTTAGCGGGATTTTTTGGGACCCAGTACTTC
>TRBV11-2|few|15|TRBJ2-3|TRBD2
CASSLAGGPTDTQYF
TGTGCCAGCAGCCTAGCGGGAGGGCCCACAGATACGCAGTATTTT
>TRBV18|few|12|TRBJ2-2|-
CASSQLTGELFF
TGTGCCAGCTCACAGCTCACCGGGGAGCTGTTTTTT
>TRBV18|few|15|TRBJ2-1|TRBD2
CASSLLAGGYNEQFF
TGTGCCAGCTCACTACTAGCGGGAGGCTACAATGAGCAGTTCTTC
>TRBV7-9|-|11|TRBJ2-1|-
CASGRRDEQFF
TGTGCCAGCGGGAGAAGAGATGAGCAGTTCTTC
>TRBV9|few|14|TRBJ1-4|-
CASKKACPAEKLFF
TGTGCCAGCAAAAAGGCCTGTCCGGCCGAAAAACTGTTTTTT
>TRBV5-4|-|16|TRBJ2-2|TRBD2
CASSLGTSGRSGELFF
TGTGCCAGCAGCTTGGGGACTAGCGGGCGGTCCGGGGAGCTGTTTTTT
>TRBV5-1|few|12|TRBJ2-3|-
CASRAGVDTQYF
TGCGCCAGCAGAGCAGGGGTGGATACGCAGTATTTT
>TRBV6-5|few|12|TRBJ2-5|-
CASSEVGVTQYF
TGTGCCAGCAGTGAAGTTGGGGTGACCCAGTACTTC
>TRBV15|few|14|TRBJ1-4|-
CATSRGREDEKLFF
TGTGCCACCAGCAGAGGCAGGGAGGATGAAAAACTGTTTTTT
>TRBV7-2|-|14|TRBJ1-3|-
CASSLAGYGNTIYF
TGTGCCAGCAGCTTAGCAGGTTACGGAAACACCATATATTTT
>TRBV6-5|-|14|TRBJ2-4|-
CASSTNWGSHIQYF
TGTGCCAGCAGTACCAACTGGGGGAGTCACATTCAGTACTTC
>TRBV7-9|-|16|TRBJ1-1|TRBD1
CASSLDRGRIVTEAFF
TGTGCCAGCAGCTTGGACAGGGGGCGCATAGTGACTGAAGCTTTCTTT
>TRBV6-6|few|14|TRBJ2-5|-
CASSYSKAEETQYF
TGTGCCAGCAGTTACTCGAAAGCCGAAGAGACCCAGTACTTC
>TRBV5-6|few|16|TRBJ1-1|-
CASSPNSGQMNTEAFF
TGTGCCAGCAGCCCCAACTCCGGACAGATGAACACTGAAGCTTTCTTT
>TRBV19|few|17|TRBJ1-5|TRBD1
CASSPRDRGYSNQPQHF
TGTGCCAGTAGTCCCCGGGACAGGGGTTATAGCAATCAGCCCCAGCATTTT
>TRBV9|few|13|TRBJ2-2|-
CASMTGITGELFF
TGTGCCAGCATGACGGGAATCACCGGGGAGCTGTTTTTT
>TRBV7-2|-|17|TRBJ1-2|TRBD1
CASSQLRTGVFIGGYTF
TGTGCCAGCAGCCAATTACGCACAGGGGTATTTATCGGTGGCTACACCTTC
>TRBV6-5|few|15|TRBJ2-7|TRBD1
CASIVRYQGVYEQYF
TGTGCCAGCATCGTAAGGTATCAGGGGGTTTACGAGCAGTACTTC
>TRBV28|-|15|TRBJ2-1|-
CASSSPGAPYNEQFF
TGTGCCAGCAGTTCCCCCGGGGCGCCGTACAATGAGCAGTTCTTC
>TRBV7-3|-|14|TRBJ1-5|-
CASSLGPGNQPQHF
TGTGCCAGCAGCTTAGGTCCGGGGAATCAGCCCCAGCATTTT
>TRBV28|few|15|TRBJ2-1|-
CASSLSLSSYNEQFF
TGTGCCAGCAGTTTAAGCCTAAGCTCCTACAATGAGCAGTTCTTC
>TRBV15|-|15|TRBJ1-4|-
CATSRDLPTNEKLFF
TGTGCCACCAGCAGGGATCTTCCAACTAATGAAAAACTGTTTTTT
>TRBV28|-|14|TRBJ2-1|-
CASSPGGSYNEQFF
TGTGCCAGCAGTCCCGGAGGCTCCTACAATGAGCAGTTCTTC
>TRBV28|few|13|TRBJ1-5|-
CASSTGSGRPQHF
TGTGCCAGCAGTACAGGGTCGGGTCGGCCCCAGCATTTT
>TRBV29-1|few|13|TRBJ1-5|-
CSVATQSNQPQHF
TGCAGCGTGGCGACGCAAAGCAATCAGCCCCAGCATTTT
>TRBV28|few|14|TRBJ2-1|-
CASLISTGFHEQFF
TGTGCCAGCCTAATCTCAACAGGGTTTCATGAGCAGTTCTTC
>TRBV6-1|-|14|TRBJ2-1|-
CASSRTGAPNEQFF
TGTGCCAGCAGTCGGACTGGGGCACCTAATGAGCAGTTCTTC
>TRBV10-2|-|13|TRBJ1-2|TRBD1
CASSPQGDYGYTF
TGCGCCAGCAGTCCCCAGGGGGATTATGGCTACACCTTC
>TRBV5-4|few|11|TRBJ1-4|-
CASSLEEKLFF
TGTGCCAGCAGCTTGGAGGAAAAACTGTTTTTT
>TRBV9|few|15|TRBJ2-3|-
CASSVANFSTDTQYF
TGTGCCAGCAGCGTAGCGAACTTTAGCACAGATACGCAGTATTTT
>TRBV18|few|14|TRBJ2-3|-
CASSPESGTDTQYF
TGTGCCAGCTCACCTGAGTCCGGCACAGATACGCAGTATTTT
>TRBV5-1|few|17|TRBJ2-6|-
CASSLVAGTTGANVLTF
TGCGCCAGCAGCTTGGTCGCCGGGACGACCGGGGCCAACGTCCTGACTTTC
>TRBV28|-|16|TRBJ1-2|TRBD1
CASSPGQGASYYGYTF
TGTGCCAGCAGCCCGGGACAGGGGGCATCTTATTATGGCTACACCTTC
>TRBV14|-|16|TRBJ2-2|TRBD2
CASSSAGGSNTGELFF
TGTGCCAGCAGCTCGGCGGGAGGGTCGAACACCGGGGAGCTGTTTTTT
>TRBV5-1|few|16|TRBJ2-7|TRBD1
CASSLPLGQGAHEQYF
TGCGCCAGCAGCTTGCCCTTGGGGCAGGGGGCTCACGAGCAGTACTTC
>TRBV4-3|few|16|TRBJ2-1|TRBD2
CASSVRVAGGYNEQFF
TGCGCCAGCAGCGTCCGCGTAGCGGGAGGTTACAATGAGCAGTTCTTC
>TRBV28|few|17|TRBJ2-3|TRBD2
CASSPNSGRARTDTQYF
TGTGCCAGCAGCCCCAATAGCGGGAGGGCCCGCACAGATACGCAGTATTTT
>TRBV5-1|-|14|TRBJ2-3|-
CASSGGAARDTQYF
TGCGCCAGCAGTGGGGGCGCGGCAAGAGATACGCAGTATTTT
>TRBV7-9|few|16|TRBJ2-1|-
CASSLGQGLNYNEQFF
TGTGCCAGCAGCTTAGGGCAGGGGCTAAATTACAATGAGCAGTTCTTC
>TRBV9|once|14|TRBJ2-3|-
CASSVAPGTDPQYF
TGTGCCAGCAGCGTAGCCCCGGGGACGGACCCGCAGTATTTT
>TRBV10-3|few|15|TRBJ1-1|-
CAITPVWGRNTEAFF
TGTGCCATCACCCCGGTATGGGGACGCAACACTGAAGCTTTCTTT
>TRBV28|-|15|TRBJ2-6|-
CASSLWNSGANVLTF
TGTGCCAGCAGTTTATGGAACTCTGGGGCCAACGTCCTGACTTTC
>TRBV5-4|few|13|TRBJ1-2|-
CASSVGTPRGYTF
TGTGCCAGCAGCGTCGGGACACCTCGGGGCTACACCTTC